The subject of this entry is one T cell receptor beta chain. Its antigen is not yet known. One base away there is no much larger clone; base qualities are not given. Unmatched junction bases come to 1, with V trimmed by 4 bases and J by 10 bases. CDR1 and CDR2 were assigned from the germline V gene as SQVTM and ANQGSEA. Reading from cysteine to phenylalanine, the CDR3 counts 10 amino acids. Just CDR3 DNA is preserved here, 30 bases in frame from base 1. Preparation of the library involved the immunoSEQ multiplex PCR assay. TCRdb re-hosts the immuneACCESS table, in-frame sequences only. Its copies lack some clones; in the studies checked, an unresolved V gene accounts for under half of them, and the cause for the rest is not known. The sample table holds 120,000 to 150,000 clones, of which 91% were seen once. The biggest ten clones account for roughly 3.2% of the sample. This sample stems from a study of control samples from healthy donors and cancer patients (dated by TCRdb to the early 2020s).

Recombination linked TRBV29-1 to TRBJ2-1, and TRBD2 aligns with 7 junction nucleotides. The sequencing input was blood. The receptor's source is a man in his thirties or forties in good health. The DNA sequence reads TGCAGCGTTGGTAGCGGGGAGCAGTTCTTC. Translated, this is CSVGSGEQFF.